This TCR beta chain is drawn from a study of OX40 agonist ivuxolimab in advanced cancers. Notes on this clone: Its antigen is undetermined.

V lost 4 bases to trimming and J lost 1 base; unmatched junction nucleotides: 3. The CDR3 contains 14 residues. Germline V gene sequence: CDR1 MGHRA, CDR2 YSYEKL. Broader study findings: Certain nonresponding patients likewise had low normalized T-cell clonal expansion.

Clones were sequenced by immunoSEQ multiplex PCR, and TCRdb holds only the in-frame ones, with some missing. This sample carries approximately 48,000 clones, roughly 80% of them seen once, and the ten largest clones take around 4.2%. Patients who had autoimmune disease history or got systemic immunosuppression were left out. The timepoints at which blood was sampled were baseline, cycle 4 day 1, and cycle 7 day 1. The chain employs TRBV4-1 and TRBJ1-1, with 7 bases fitting TRBD1. This sequence originates from an adult with an advanced solid tumor such as melanoma, head and neck, liver or kidney cancer. The source was CD4+ or CD8+ T cells sorted from blood, collected in a trial of the OX40 agonist ivuxolimab. In DNA, the CDR3 is TGCGCCAGCAGCCGACAGGGAGGGAACACTGAAGCTTTCTTT. This codes for CASSRQGGNTEAFF.